There are a few counts of the clone carrying this T cell receptor (beta chain). At one boundary the junction diverges from the germline segment, which might be a read error. The CDR3 loop spans 14 amino acids. TCRdb reanalysed the RT-PCR reads using MiXCR and keeps one entry per CDR3 protein. The table records about 680,000 distinct CDR3 sequences, over 12% of them present only once. Sequencing was performed on memory CD4+ T cells from blood. The V gene is TRBV12-3 or TRBV12-4, the J gene TRBJ2-7; TRBD2 matches 7 bases. The sequence was collected from a female donor in good health, serving as a healthy control. The CDR3 loop is CASSLFSGASGTAF. The CDR3 DNA is TGTGCCAGCAGTTTATTCAGTGGTGCGAGCGGGACTGCTTTC.